The entry below describes one T cell receptor (beta chain). What this receptor recognizes is not known. Base qualities are missing; no much larger clone stands one base away. This sample was taken from a study of beta chain features in type 1 diabetes (dated by TCRdb to 2017 to 2018). As for the study more broadly: No differences in mean age, gender distribution, total cell number or subset yield were found between patients and healthy donors. A total of 107,917,701 sorted cells were examined across all samples, and RNA yield correlated strongly with the number of cells per subset. The study compared TCRB repertoires of sorted circulating CD4+ T cell subsets between recently diagnosed type 1 diabetes patients and matched healthy donors. Regulatory and stem cell-like memory subsets were obtained from only 8 patients and about eight healthy donors, while naive and central memory subsets were obtained from all 28 donors. The investigation overall reported the following: Naive, central memory and regulatory TCRB repertoires appeared to be more similar among patients than among healthy donors. PCR might favor shorter templates, but patient and control samples were amplified and corrected together, so any skew would affect both groups equally. Because cDNA rather than genomic DNA was sequenced, highly expressing activated cells could have been over-represented, although no difference in activation and CD3 levels was found between groups. In all four CD4+ subsets, TCRB CDR3 length was moderately but significantly shorter in type 1 diabetes patients. At VDJ recombination sites, patients with type 1 diabetes made fewer insertions and deleted more nucleotides, a pattern implying thymic rearrangement abnormalities. Because the HLA sub-analyses included only small numbers of individuals, any influence of HLA type on TCRB rearrangement was left unresolved.

From a lookup of the germline V gene (reference sequence), CDR1 and CDR2 are LNHDA and SQIVND. From its cysteine to its phenylalanine, the CDR3 spans 13 amino acids. The retained sequence is limited to the CDR3, 39 bases, with the frame set at the first base. Here V drops 4 bases and J drops 7 bases, and the junction holds 3 bases not matched to any gene. From each donor, a single peripheral blood sample of about 110 mL on average was drawn into heparinised tubes. Using a panel that included CD45RO, CCR7, CD25, CD127, CD95 and CD27, naive, central memory, regulatory and stem cell-like memory CD4+ T cells were sorted on a BD FACSAria II. Purity was above 95% for every sorted population. PBMCs were isolated immediately by Lymphoprep density gradient centrifugation and stained directly without culture. To minimize batch effects, samples were stained and sorted in pairs, one healthy donor with one patient per experiment.

The entire isolated RNA was reverse transcribed using the High Capacity cDNA Reverse Transcription Kit, and thus expressed TCRB transcripts were sequenced. Deep immunoSEQ sequencing was applied to naive, central memory and regulatory T cell samples, giving an average of roughly 3.5 million total reads per sample. Sorted cells were lysed in RLT buffer and RNA was extracted with DNase-treated RNeasy Micro or Mini kits, depending on cell number. To prevent cross-contamination, every cell subset was processed on its own, while patient and healthy donor samples were processed together. TCRB sequences were amplified from cDNA with the immunoSEQ multiplex PCR, producing 87-bp fragments spanning the CDR3 region. Sequencing of the amplicons was performed on the Illumina HiSeq platform. Per the authors' processing: Synthetic template baselines were used to correct PCR bias computationally, reads within Hamming distance 2 were collapsed, and singletons that could not be merged were discarded. Reads were aligned against IMGT so that V, D and J genes, CDR3 length and insertions or deletions at six rearrangement sites could be assigned. Within each subset, clonotype counts were normalized to sorted cell number, after which true diversity and Gini coefficients were computed with the tcR R package. The overlap coefficient, calculated on TCRB nucleotide sequences, was used to measure repertoire sharing. TCRdb provides this immuneACCESS table in a form limited to in-frame rearrangements. Some clones are lacking; in checked studies, under half of them reflect an unresolved V gene, and why the rest are absent is not known. Clone size and V and J calls were adopted from that table, with D and trimming inferred from the DNA. A total of some 350,000 clones appear in this sample, over 8.5% of them only once. The ten largest clones add up to 0.55% to 0.75% of the sample.

The sequenced sample consisted of central memory CD4+ T cells from blood. This receptor was identified in a man aged 25 to 45 with type 1 diabetes. The sequence links TRBV19 to TRBJ2-1; 8 central bases correspond to TRBD2. The DNA sequence is given as TGTGCCAGTAGTAATGGACTAGCTAATGAGCAGTTCTTC. It encodes CASSNGLANEQFF.